This T cell receptor beta chain emerged from a study of neurological immune-mediated disorders. Study-wide results and caveats: The greatest TCR clonal expansion occurred in HTLV-1-associated myelopathy and the least in multiple sclerosis, which fell below healthy controls.

This clonotype has ten or more counts. Its antigen is as yet unknown. TCRdb fed the 5' RACE reads into MiXCR, producing one record per CDR3 protein. The sample holds approximately 36,000 distinct CDR3 sequences; roughly 13% are singletons and the top ten take 25% to 30%. Sample: PBMCs. This receptor was taken from a woman aged 45-60 years with HTLV-1-associated myelopathy (HAM/TSP).

CDR3 DNA: TGTGCCAGCAGACTAGCGGGGGGGCAAGAGACCCAGTACTTC. This translates into CASRLAGGQETQYF. The chain has TRBV28 and TRBJ2-5, with 13 nucleotides matching TRBD2. J gave up 2 bases and V 6 bases, and 0 bases lay outside the gene matches. The CDR3 is 14 amino acids. Germline V gene sequence: CDR1 MDHEN, CDR2 SYDVKM. The full variable domain, completed using reference TRBV28 and TRBJ2-5, is DVKVTQSSRYLVKRTGEKVFLECVQDMDHENMFWYRQDPGLGLRLIYFSYDVKMKEKGDIPEGYSVSREKKERFSLILESASTNQTSMYLCASRLAGGQETQYFGPGTRLLVL.